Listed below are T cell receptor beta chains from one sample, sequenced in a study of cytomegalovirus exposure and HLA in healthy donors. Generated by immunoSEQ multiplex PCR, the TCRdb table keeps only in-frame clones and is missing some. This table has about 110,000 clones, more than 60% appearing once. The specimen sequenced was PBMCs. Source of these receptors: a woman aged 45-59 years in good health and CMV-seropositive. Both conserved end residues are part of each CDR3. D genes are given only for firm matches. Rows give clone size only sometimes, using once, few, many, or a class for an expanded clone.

DNA: TGTGCCAGCAGTTACTGGGAGGGTCGGATGAACACTGAAGCTTTCTTT
CDR3: CASSYWEGRMNTEAFF
D: .
size: .
J: TRBJ1-1
V: TRBV6-6

DNA: TGTGCCAGCAGCTTAGACAGGGGCTTTGATGGCTACACCTTC
CDR3: CASSLDRGFDGYTF
D: TRBD1
size: .
J: TRBJ1-2
V: TRBV5-4

DNA: TGCGCCAGCAGGCTCGGACCAGAGCCCATGAGGGCCCAGTACTTC
CDR3: CASRLGPEPMRAQYF
D: .
size: .
J: TRBJ2-5
V: TRBV4-1

DNA: TGCGCCAGCAGCCGGGGCAGGGAATTTGCTGAAGCTTTCTTT
CDR3: CASSRGREFAEAFF
D: .
size: .
J: TRBJ1-1
V: TRBV4-3

DNA: TGCGCCAGCAGCTTGGGACAGGGTTCCCTCTCTGGAAACACCATATATTTT
CDR3: CASSLGQGSLSGNTIYF
D: TRBD1
size: .
J: TRBJ1-3
V: TRBV5-1

DNA: TGTGCCAGCCGATCGCCGGGGGGGGAACAAGGGACCCAGTACTTC
CDR3: CASRSPGGEQGTQYF
D: TRBD2
size: .
J: TRBJ2-5
V: TRBV6-5

DNA: TGTGCCAGCAGGTCTGGGGCCTCGAGCTCCTATAATTCACCCCTCCACTTT
CDR3: CASRSGASSSYNSPLHF
D: .
size: .
J: TRBJ1-6
V: TRBV5-4

DNA: TGTGCCACCAGCAGAGATTACAGGGAATCAGAGACCCAGTACTTC
CDR3: CATSRDYRESETQYF
D: .
size: few
J: TRBJ2-5
V: TRBV15

DNA: TGTGCCAGCAGTTTCAGGGCCGACGAGCAGTACTTC
CDR3: CASSFRADEQYF
D: .
size: .
J: TRBJ2-7
V: TRBV28

DNA: TGTGCCAGCAGTTATACCGGGACAGGGAACTATGGCTACACCTTC
CDR3: CASSYTGTGNYGYTF
D: TRBD1
size: once
J: TRBJ1-2
V: TRBV6-5

DNA: TGTGCCAGCAGCCGGGACAGGGGCTCCTACAATGAGCAGTTCTTC
CDR3: CASSRDRGSYNEQFF
D: TRBD1
size: .
J: TRBJ2-1
V: TRBV7-2

DNA: TGTGCCAGTAGATTACAGCCGAACACTGAAGCTTTCTTT
CDR3: CASRLQPNTEAFF
D: .
size: few
J: TRBJ1-1
V: TRBV19

DNA: TGTGCCAGCAGTCGGACAGGGCCCAACTATGGCTACACCTTC
CDR3: CASSRTGPNYGYTF
D: TRBD1
size: .
J: TRBJ1-2
V: TRBV2

DNA: TGTGCCAGCAGTCGGGACAGGGAATTTTCACCCCTCCACTTT
CDR3: CASSRDREFSPLHF
D: TRBD1
size: .
J: TRBJ1-6
V: TRBV28

DNA: TGTGCCAGCAGCGCACAATTAGCGGGGACAGATACGCAGTATTTT
CDR3: CASSAQLAGTDTQYF
D: TRBD2
size: .
J: TRBJ2-3
V: TRBV7-6

DNA: TGTTCCAGCGAGAGGGCCGGGGCCAACGTCCTGACTTTC
CDR3: CSSERAGANVLTF
D: .
size: .
J: TRBJ2-6
V: TRBV7-9

DNA: TGTGCCAGCAGTTCCCAAGAGGCTAACTATGGCTACACCTTC
CDR3: CASSSQEANYGYTF
D: .
size: .
J: TRBJ1-2
V: TRBV6-5

DNA: TGTGCCAGCAGCTTAGCGCCCTTGGTCACCGGGTACGGCTATGGCTACACCTTC
CDR3: CASSLAPLVTGYGYGYTF
D: .
size: .
J: TRBJ1-2
V: TRBV7-2

DNA: TGCGCCAGCAGCCAGGGACAGGGTCTTCCTAACTATGGCTACACCTTC
CDR3: CASSQGQGLPNYGYTF
D: TRBD1
size: .
J: TRBJ1-2
V: TRBV5-1

DNA: TGTGCCAGTAGTAGACAGGGGGGACCTGGGGCCAACGTCCTGACTTTC
CDR3: CASSRQGGPGANVLTF
D: TRBD1
size: .
J: TRBJ2-6
V: TRBV19

DNA: TGTGCCAGCAGCAGAGAACTCACTAGCGGGGCCTACAATGAGCAGTTCTTC
CDR3: CASSRELTSGAYNEQFF
D: TRBD2
size: .
J: TRBJ2-1
V: TRBV7-9

DNA: TGTGCCACCAGCAGAGAACAGGGCTACGAGCAGTACTTC
CDR3: CATSREQGYEQYF
D: .
size: .
J: TRBJ2-7
V: TRBV15

DNA: TGTGCCTGGAGTCCATCGGGAGTGAGTGGCTACACCTTC
CDR3: CAWSPSGVSGYTF
D: .
size: .
J: TRBJ1-2
V: TRBV30

DNA: TGTGCCATCAGTGAGGGGGCCTACTCTGGAAACACCATATATTTT
CDR3: CAISEGAYSGNTIYF
D: .
size: .
J: TRBJ1-3
V: TRBV10-3

DNA: TGTGCCAGCAGTCCCTCGATGGGGGGTGTCTATGGCTACACCTTC
CDR3: CASSPSMGGVYGYTF
D: .
size: .
J: TRBJ1-2
V: TRBV6-5

DNA: TGTGCCAGCAGCGCTTCGAGCTCCTATAATTCACCCCTCCACTTT
CDR3: CASSASSSYNSPLHF
D: .
size: .
J: TRBJ1-6
V: TRBV11-2

DNA: TGTGCCAGCAGCCGGGGGTTGGGGGAGACCCAGTACTTC
CDR3: CASSRGLGETQYF
D: .
size: few
J: TRBJ2-5
V: TRBV7-3

DNA: TGTGCCAGCAGCACCGGGACTAGCGGATACAATGAGCAGTTCTTC
CDR3: CASSTGTSGYNEQFF
D: TRBD2
size: .
J: TRBJ2-1
V: TRBV7-3

DNA: TGTGCCAGCAGGGCTCCAAGCTCCTACAATGAGCAGTTCTTC
CDR3: CASRAPSSYNEQFF
D: .
size: .
J: TRBJ2-1
V: TRBV2

DNA: TGTGCCAGTATCCCCCGGGGTTGGGAGAACACTGAAGCTTTCTTT
CDR3: CASIPRGWENTEAFF
D: .
size: .
J: TRBJ1-1
V: TRBV19

DNA: TGTGCCAGCAGCTCACAGGGGGCGTCTACTAATGAAAAACTGTTTTTT
CDR3: CASSSQGASTNEKLFF
D: TRBD1
size: .
J: TRBJ1-4
V: TRBV7-2

DNA: TGTGCCAGCAGCGAGACGGGACATCCTCCCCATGAGCAGTTCTTC
CDR3: CASSETGHPPHEQFF
D: .
size: .
J: TRBJ2-1
V: TRBV27

DNA: TGCGCCAGCAGCTTGGCCCCAACGGGACAGTCGTATTCACCCCTCCACTTT
CDR3: CASSLAPTGQSYSPLHF
D: TRBD1
size: .
J: TRBJ1-6
V: TRBV5-1

DNA: TGTGCCAGCAGCCCCGGGACAGGAGATAACACTGAAGCTTTCTTT
CDR3: CASSPGTGDNTEAFF
D: TRBD1
size: .
J: TRBJ1-1
V: TRBV5-6

DNA: TGTGCCACCAGCAGAGAGGCGGCCGAGGACACCTATGGCTACACCTTC
CDR3: CATSREAAEDTYGYTF
D: .
size: .
J: TRBJ1-2
V: TRBV15

DNA: TGTGCCAGCAGCCAAGCTCGAGCCTATGGCTACACCTTC
CDR3: CASSQARAYGYTF
D: .
size: few
J: TRBJ1-2
V: TRBV4-2

DNA: TGCGCCAGCAGCTTTACAGGGGTTCAGCGGAATGGCTACACCTTC
CDR3: CASSFTGVQRNGYTF
D: TRBD1
size: .
J: TRBJ1-2
V: TRBV5-1

DNA: TGTGCCAGCAGTACCGGGACAGGGCTCTATGGCTACACCTTC
CDR3: CASSTGTGLYGYTF
D: TRBD1
size: .
J: TRBJ1-2
V: TRBV6-5

DNA: TGTGCCAGCAGACGAGGACTGGCACACCTCCACTTT
CDR3: CASRRGLAHLHF
D: .
size: .
J: TRBJ1-6
V: TRBV6-5

DNA: TGTGCCAGCAGTGACGACATGAACACTGAAGCTTTCTTT
CDR3: CASSDDMNTEAFF
D: .
size: many
J: TRBJ1-1
V: TRBV2

DNA: TGTGCCAGCAGTCCCCTTCACACCGGGGAGCTGTTTTTT
CDR3: CASSPLHTGELFF
D: .
size: .
J: TRBJ2-2
V: TRBV28

DNA: TGTGCCAGTAACAGGGATTTTAATTCACCCCTCCACTTT
CDR3: CASNRDFNSPLHF
D: .
size: .
J: TRBJ1-6
V: TRBV19

DNA: TGTGCCAGCAGCGTAGAGCCGGGGGACCACACTGAAGCTTTCTTT
CDR3: CASSVEPGDHTEAFF
D: .
size: .
J: TRBJ1-1
V: TRBV9

DNA: TGTGCCAGTAGGGGCGGGGCGCGTATGAACACTGAAGCTTTCTTT
CDR3: CASRGGARMNTEAFF
D: .
size: .
J: TRBJ1-1
V: TRBV19

DNA: TGTGCCAGCAGTGTCAGGGGTGAATATGGCTACACCTTC
CDR3: CASSVRGEYGYTF
D: .
size: .
J: TRBJ1-2
V: TRBV6-5

DNA: TGTGCCAGCAGCTCGCTACTACCCCGACGACCCAACTATGGCTACACCTTC
CDR3: CASSSLLPRRPNYGYTF
D: .
size: few
J: TRBJ1-2
V: TRBV13

DNA: TGTGCCAGCAGCTCTTTAGCGGGAGCCAGGTGGGAGCAGTACTTC
CDR3: CASSSLAGARWEQYF
D: TRBD2
size: .
J: TRBJ2-7
V: TRBV11-2

DNA: TGCGCCAGCAGCCAAGATTCGGCCGGGAGCTCCTATAATTCACCCCTCCACTTT
CDR3: CASSQDSAGSSYNSPLHF
D: .
size: .
J: TRBJ1-6
V: TRBV4-3

DNA: TGTGCCAGCAGAGAAGCGGGGGGGCTCTACGAGCAGTACTTC
CDR3: CASREAGGLYEQYF
D: TRBD2
size: few
J: TRBJ2-7
V: TRBV28

DNA: TGTGCCTCTGGGCAGTTGAACACTGAAGCTTTCTTT
CDR3: CASGQLNTEAFF
D: .
size: .
J: TRBJ1-1
V: TRBV30

DNA: TGTGCCAGCAGCGTGCGGACTACCGGGGAGCTGTTTTTT
CDR3: CASSVRTTGELFF
D: .
size: .
J: TRBJ2-2
V: TRBV9

DNA: TGCGCCAGCAGCCGGGGACAGGGGGCCTCCTACGAGCAGTACTTC
CDR3: CASSRGQGASYEQYF
D: TRBD1
size: few
J: TRBJ2-7
V: TRBV4-3

DNA: TGTGCCAGTACGACACTTACTGGTGGCAATCAGCCCCAGCATTTT
CDR3: CASTTLTGGNQPQHF
D: .
size: .
J: TRBJ1-5
V: TRBV19

DNA: TGTGCCAGCAGCTTATGGGGGAGGGAGACCCAGTACTTC
CDR3: CASSLWGRETQYF
D: .
size: .
J: TRBJ2-5
V: TRBV11-2

DNA: TGTGCCACCCTACCTTGGCAGGATAGCTATGGCTACACCTTC
CDR3: CATLPWQDSYGYTF
D: .
size: .
J: TRBJ1-2
V: TRBV6-1

DNA: TGTGCCACCAGCAGAGATCTACCGAACACTGAAGCTTTCTTT
CDR3: CATSRDLPNTEAFF
D: .
size: .
J: TRBJ1-1
V: TRBV15

DNA: TGTGCCAGCTCACCCCTCGGGGGGGGTCCCAATCAGCCCCAGCATTTT
CDR3: CASSPLGGGPNQPQHF
D: .
size: .
J: TRBJ1-5
V: TRBV18